Below, 10 T cell receptor beta chains from the same sample are listed, as sequenced in a study of immune evolution from preneoplasia to lung adenocarcinoma. Method: immunoSEQ multiplex PCR; TCRdb's copy keeps in-frame clones and lacks some. Among under 5,000 clones listed, 74% were seen once. Source material: FFPE adjacent normal lung tissue. These receptor sequences come from a person aged 60 to 80 with lung adenocarcinoma.

This rearrangement joins TRBV28 to TRBJ1-1; D remains unclear. Trimming cost V 4 bases and J 2 bases, with 11 bases left between them. The CDR3 is 14 residues long. CDR1 and CDR2 (germline): MDHEN, SYDVKM. The CDR3 region has the DNA TGTGCCAGCAGTTCACCACAAGGAAACACTGAAGCTTTCTTT. Amino acids: CASSSPQGNTEAFF.

This clone appeared once. J is TRBJ1-1 and V is TRBV5-1; tentatively, D is TRBD1 (5 bases). This CDR3 has 15 residues. V lost 3 bases and J lost 1, with 13 bases in between. CDR1 SGHRS and CDR2 YFSETQ come from the germline V gene. The CDR3 here is CASSSGRQPNTEAFF. The CDR3, as DNA: TGCGCCAGCAGCTCCGGGAGACAGCCGAACACTGAAGCTTTCTTT.

This clone has only a few counts. The chain has TRBV7-3 and TRBJ2-1; D unclear. Between the trimmed V and J ends, which lost 2 bases and 9 bases, there was a span of 17 bases. Per the germline V gene, CDR1 is SGHTA and CDR2 is FQGTGA. The CDR3 has 15 residues. The CDR3 nucleotides read TGTGCCAGCAGCTTAGATATCCCAGGTATCGGTGAGCAGTTCTTC. Protein sequence: CASSLDIPGIGEQFF.

The chain has TRBV6-1 and TRBJ2-1; no clear D. V was shortened by 6 bases and J by 7 bases, with 13 bases between the two germline ends. The CDR3 is 13 residues long. The germline gives CDR1 MNHNS, CDR2 SASEGT. CDR3 loop: CASRLNMGNEQFF. The CDR3 coding sequence is TGTGCCAGCAGGCTTAACATGGGGAATGAGCAGTTCTTC.

The rearrangement joins TRBV27 to TRBJ2-7, with D maybe TRBD1 (6 bases). The CDR3 runs to 14 residues. Germline V gene lookup returns CDR1 MNHEY and CDR2 SMNVEV (reference sequence). V gave up 3 bases and J gave up 2 bases, with 11 bases separating them. This CDR3 is CASSLRGKTYEQYF. CDR3 DNA sequence: TGTGCCAGCAGTTTGAGGGGGAAGACCTACGAGCAGTACTTC.

This clone was picked up a small number of times. The gene calls are TRBV7-9 and TRBJ2-7, with D maybe TRBD1 (6 bases). Germline V lookup: CDR1 SEHNR, CDR2 FQNEAQ (reference sequence). V lost 6 bases and J 6 bases, leaving 12 bases between the germline ends. This CDR3 spans 12 amino acids. The CDR3 DNA follows: TGTGCCAGCAGTTCAACAGGGATCGAGCAGTACTTC. As protein: CASSSTGIEQYF. The whole variable domain, filled in from reference TRBV7-9 and TRBJ2-7, reads DTGVSQNPRHKITKRGQNVTFRCDPISEHNRLYWYRQTLGQGPEFLTYFQNEAQLEKSRLLSDRFSAERPKGSFSTLEIQRTEQGDSAMYLCASSSTGIEQYFGPGTRLTVT.

This sequence joins TRBV11-2 and TRBJ2-7, with a tentative D call TRBD2 (5 bases). The CDR3 is made up of 15 amino acids. The V end was cut by 0 bases, the J end by 4 bases, with 13 bases between. Germline V gene sequence: CDR1 SGHAT, CDR2 FQNNGV. The CDR3 reads CASSLDKGGRYEQYF. Here the CDR3 DNA reads TGTGCCAGCAGCTTAGATAAAGGAGGAAGGTACGAGCAGTACTTC.

This clone was counted between two and nine times. The chain employs TRBV11-2 and TRBJ2-4; D is unclear. Trimming pared 1 base from V and 6 bases from J, leaving 13 bases between. Germline assignment: CDR1 SGHAT and CDR2 FQNNGV. This CDR3 contains 15 residues. The CDR3, as DNA: TGTGCCAGCAGCTTAGTGACCGAACATGGAAACATTCAGTACTTC. It encodes CASSLVTEHGNIQYF.

The J gene is TRBJ2-7, the V gene TRBV19, with 9 bases aligning to TRBD1. The CDR3 extends over 12 amino acids. From germline, CDR1 is LNHDA and CDR2 SQIVND (reference sequence). The CDR3: CVQRDRENEQYF. The CDR3 DNA is TGTGTCCAGCGGGACAGGGAGAACGAGCAGTACTTC.

CDR3 DNA sequence: TGTGCCAGCAGCTTGGATGGGACAGGCGGCAAGACCCAGTACTTC. Its protein product is CASSLDGTGGKTQYF. The chain recombines TRBV5-6 with TRBJ2-5; TRBD1 matches 8 bases. Trimming at V came to 0 bases and at J to 6 bases, leaving 7 bases not matched to a gene. This CDR3 contains 15 residues. Germline V gene data show CDR1 as SGHDT and CDR2 as YYEEEE.